This T cell receptor (beta chain) was recorded in a study of T-cell reconstitution after alpha-beta-depleted transplantation in children. Study-wide findings and caveats: The origin of high day-60 TCRbeta diversity in some patients lay in surviving recipient T cells and thymic progenitors.

The germline V gene has CDR1 DFQATT and CDR2 SNEGSKA (reference sequence). The V segment lost 5 bases and the J segment 7 bases; nucleotides outside the gene matches: 15. CDR3 length equals 16 residues. Preparing the TCRbeta library involved the use of unique molecular identifiers. TCRdb re-called the PCR reads through MiXCR, storing one row per CDR3 protein. The sample carries over 90,000 distinct CDR3 sequences, roughly 7.1% recorded once. A note on this clonotype: As yet, its antigen is unknown.

The chain has TRBV20-1 and TRBJ1-4; 8 nucleotides align to TRBD1. This receptor was taken from a boy aged 2 to 10 with acute lymphoblastic leukemia, due to receive a stem cell transplant. Here the sequenced sample was PBMCs, taken before TCRalphabeta/CD19-depleted stem cell transplant. DNA of the CDR3: TGCAGTGCTTGGCAGGGGGCGGGGGGGATATCTGAAAAACTGTTTTTT. Protein product: CSAWQGAGGISEKLFF.